The rows below give T cell receptor beta chains drawn from one sample of a study of blood T cell repertoires in COVID-19. Produced via immunoSEQ multiplex PCR; TCRdb's table is partial and in-frame only. The sample has 65,000 to 95,000 clones; approximately 89% are singletons. Sequencing was done on a sample of peripheral blood. These receptors were collected from an elderly man with acute or convalescent COVID-19. Both conserved end residues are part of each CDR3. D genes are given only for firm matches. Size values are once, few and many counts, or a class for expanded clones, and some rows have none.

D gene	V gene	clone size	J gene	CDR3 DNA	CDR3 protein
.	TRBV3-1/TRBV3-2	once	TRBJ1-2	TGTGCCAGCAGCCAGGGCGAGGGCAATACTGGCTACACCTTC	CASSQGEGNTGYTF
.	TRBV7-3	.	TRBJ2-3	TGTGCCAGCAGCCAAACAGTACTTGGAACAGATACGCAGTATTTT	CASSQTVLGTDTQYF
TRBD1	TRBV19	once	TRBJ2-3	TGTGCCAGTAGTATGGACAGGTGGGCAGATACGCAGTATTTT	CASSMDRWADTQYF
.	TRBV10-2	.	TRBJ2-7	TGCGCCAGCAGACTGCTGGACAGCTCCTACGAGCAGTACTTC	CASRLLDSSYEQYF
TRBD1	TRBV19	.	TRBJ1-1	TGTGCCAGTAGTATTGGAGGGGGCTATGAAGCTTTCTTT	CASSIGGGYEAFF
TRBD2	TRBV29-1	.	TRBJ2-2	TGCAGCGTAGGCGGGAGACTCACCGGGGAGCTGTTTTTT	CSVGGRLTGELFF
TRBD1	TRBV10-3	.	TRBJ1-2	TGTGCCATCAGCCTGGGACAGGGGGACTATGGCTACACCTTC	CAISLGQGDYGYTF
TRBD1	TRBV3-1/TRBV3-2	.	TRBJ1-2	TGTGCCAGCAGCCTGCGGGACAGGGGCCACGCCTATGGCTACACCTTC	CASSLRDRGHAYGYTF
TRBD1	TRBV6-5	once	TRBJ1-2	TGTGCCAGCAGGCCCGGGACAGGGGGTCCTTATGGCTACACCTTC	CASRPGTGGPYGYTF
TRBD2	TRBV12-3/TRBV12-4	.	TRBJ2-3	TGTGCCAGCAAGACTAGCTTGGATACGCAGTATTTT	CASKTSLDTQYF
TRBD2	TRBV2	.	TRBJ2-7	TGTGCCAGCAGTGAGGAGGGTAGCGGGGGCTACGAGCAGTACTTC	CASSEEGSGGYEQYF
TRBD1	TRBV7-2	.	TRBJ2-7	TGTGCCAGCAGCTTCGGACAGGGGGGGACCTACGAGCAGTACTTC	CASSFGQGGTYEQYF
.	TRBV18	.	TRBJ1-4	TGTGCCAGCTCACCAAGGTACACACCAGGAGAAAAACTGTTTTTT	CASSPRYTPGEKLFF
.	TRBV6-5	.	TRBJ1-1	TGTGCCAGCAGGGCAGGGATGACTGAAGCTTTCTTT	CASRAGMTEAFF
.	TRBV30	.	TRBJ1-3	TGTGCCTGGAGTCCCCCGGACTACTCTGGAAACACCATATATTTT	CAWSPPDYSGNTIYF
.	TRBV5-1	.	TRBJ2-2	TGCGCCAGCAGCGCGGACAGACTCACCGGGGAGCTGTTTTTT	CASSADRLTGELFF
.	TRBV6-6	.	TRBJ2-7	TGTGCCAGCAGTTCCCAGGGGGGTGGTTACGAGCAGTACTTC	CASSSQGGGYEQYF